This T cell receptor (beta chain) was captured by sequencing in a study of T cell clonality in common variable immunodeficiency. TCRdb's copy holds only in-frame clones and misses some; the assay was immunoSEQ multiplex PCR. The sample includes 40,000 to 50,000 clones, none of them occurring once. Germline assignment: CDR1 SQVTM and CDR2 ANQGSEA. V shed 4 bases, J shed 8 bases, and the junction held 5 bases outside the gene matches. The CDR3 is 13 amino acids. This clone came up a few times. The read ends 3 residues shy of where the CDR3 ends; the end is completed using the germline J gene. The identical CDR3 is also encoded by other nucleotide sequences in the sample.

Sequencing was done on a sample of peripheral blood mononuclear cells. The TCR comes from a person aged 18 to 75 in good health. The V and J genes are TRBV29-1 and TRBJ1-6; 7 bases are a match to TRBD1. CDR3: CSVGDSPYSPLHF. The covered CDR3 bases are TGCAGCGTTGGGGACAGCCCTTATTCACCC.